Sequencing of this T cell receptor (beta chain) was carried out in a study of OX40 agonist ivuxolimab in advanced cancers. Systemic immunosuppression or autoimmune disease history was grounds to exclude patients. Sequenced by immunoSEQ multiplex PCR; TCRdb stores in-frame clones only, minus some. The sample consists of around 100,000 clones, 80% to 90% of them appearing once. This CDR3 contains 12 residues. Trimming took 5 bases from V and 10 from J, leaving 14 bases between them. Germline values: CDR1 SGHVS, CDR2 FNYEAQ. This chain links TRBV7-6 with TRBJ1-2; perhaps TRBD1 as D (6 bases). The clonotype originates from an adult with an advanced solid tumor such as melanoma, head and neck, liver or kidney cancer. This specimen consisted of CD4+ or CD8+ T cells sorted from blood, obtained in a trial of the OX40 agonist ivuxolimab. CDR3 protein: CASSPGHVIYTF. Written as DNA, the CDR3 is TGTGCCAGCAGCCCGGGACACGTTATCTACACCTTC.